This T cell receptor (beta chain) comes out of a study of human T cells and chemical hapten exposure. Turning to the study itself: Patients were given diphenylcyclopropenone on the scalp weekly across the roughly 24-week study. Notes on the study in general: The study found that DPC sensitization did not change TCRs above 1 in 1000 frequency.

There are many counts of this clonotype. Its matching antigen is unknown. Indicated time point: patch test 1, 2 weeks after DPC sensitization. Specified treatment: therapeutic diphenylcyclopropenone sensitization with weekly scalp DPC. The template was total RNA from unfractionated whole blood. Germline values: CDR1 MNHNY, CDR2 SVGAGI (reference sequence). The CDR3 is 15 residues long. J lost 2 bases, V lost 6 bases, and 7 bases had no gene match. TCRdb reprocessed the RACE reads with MiXCR, giving one entry per CDR3 protein. The data hold roughly 360,000 distinct CDR3 sequences, with approximately 5% observed a single time.

The receptor was derived from a woman in her forties or fifties with alopecia areata. Some clones in this sample may be carry-over from other donors' samples. The sequences come from whole blood, collected in connection with sensitization to the hapten diphenylcyclopropenone (DPC). This sequence joins TRBV6-6 and TRBJ2-3, with TRBD1 matching 8 bases. The CDR3 coding sequence is TGTGCCAGCAGATATCGGCAGGGGGCCACAGATACGCAGTATTTT. The encoded protein is CASRYRQGATDTQYF.